The TCR beta chain under discussion was sequenced for a study of T cell changes during pregnancy in multiple sclerosis. Sequencing used immunoSEQ multiplex PCR; TCRdb keeps in-frame clones, though not all of them. Among around 88,000 clones, approximately 92% were seen once, and the ten largest hold about 2.4%. This CDR3 is built from 12 residues. Germline CDR1 and CDR2: LNHDA and SQIVND (reference sequence). The V and J ends lost 5 bases and 6 bases respectively, with 7 bases between them. The receptor was isolated from a female donor with multiple sclerosis, enrolled in a pregnancy study. This chain connects TRBV19 to TRBJ2-2; no clear D. The material was peripheral blood, obtained in the first trimester of pregnancy. CDR3 amino acids: CASSAYAGELFF. The CDR3 DNA follows: TGTGCCAGTAGTGCCTACGCCGGGGAGCTGTTTTTT. The entire variable domain, with the rest obtained from reference TRBV19 and TRBJ2-2, is as follows: DGGITQSPKYLFRKEGQNVTLSCEQNLNHDAMYWYRQDPGQGLRLIYYSQIVNDFQKGDIAEGYSVSREKKESFPLTVTSAQKNPTAFYLCASSAYAGELFFGEGSRLTVL.